The present TCR beta chain was sequenced within a study of shared clonotypes between healthy human individuals. V lost 0 bases and J lost 6, with 12 bases in between. Germline V lookup: CDR1 SGHTA, CDR2 FQGTGA. This CDR3 comprises 15 residues. This clone appeared a few times. Only in-frame clones appear in the TCRdb table, and some are missing; sequencing was by immunoSEQ multiplex PCR. In the table there are 2 million to 2.5 million clones, just under 95% of which are singletons. The sample taken for sequencing was naive CD4+ T cells from PBMCs. Subset of the sample: CD45RA+ positively selected. The V and J genes are TRBV7-3 and TRBJ2-1, with TRBD2 as a possible D gene (6 bases). This TCR was sampled from a man younger than 30 in good health. Some clones in this sample may be carry-over from other donors' samples. CDR3 nucleotide sequence: TGTGCCAGCAGCTTAACACTAGCAATAGGCAATGAGCAGTTCTTC. Translation: CASSLTLAIGNEQFF.